A selection of T cell receptor beta chains follows, all from one sample in a study of breast tumors, draining lymph nodes, adjacent tissues. TCRdb fed the multiplex PCR reads into MiXCR, producing one record per CDR3 protein. The sample lists more than 250,000 distinct CDR3 sequences, over 25% seen once, with 1.1% in the top ten. Sequenced sample: axillary lymph node tissue. All receptors come from a female donor with breast cancer. Some clones in this sample may be carry-over from other donors' samples. CDR3s include the opening cysteine and the closing phenylalanine or tryptophan. A D gene is named only where the DNA matches it firmly. A row's size may be missing; if present it is once, few, many or a size class.

clone_size d_call j_call v_call cdr3_aa cdr3_nt
few TRBD2 TRBJ2-1 TRBV14 CASSRLAEPPIDEQFF TGTGCCAGCAGTCGACTAGCGGAGCCCCCTATCGATGAGCAGTTCTTC
few - TRBJ2-7 TRBV6-1 CASRREPNSYEQYF TGTGCCAGCAGACGGGAGCCCAATTCCTACGAGCAGTACTTC
many - TRBJ1-5 TRBV2 CASSGRQGNQPQHF TGTGCCAGCAGTGGGAGGCAGGGCAATCAGCCCCAGCATTTT
many TRBD1 TRBJ2-7 TRBV20-1 CSASEPGTEGSKYF TGCAGTGCTAGTGAACCCGGGACAGAAGGTTCCAAGTACTTC
- - TRBJ2-7 TRBV28 CASSSPGTHYEQYF TGTGCCAGCAGTTCCCCAGGCACCCACTACGAGCAGTACTTC
- TRBD2 TRBJ2-7 TRBV6-6 CASTGEGPGSYEQYF TGTGCCAGCACGGGGGAGGGCCCAGGCTCCTACGAGCAGTACTTC
many - TRBJ2-7 TRBV5-6 CASSLVVGHEQYF TGTGCCAGCAGCTTGGTTGTAGGCCACGAGCAGTACTTC
once TRBD2 TRBJ2-1 TRBV19 CASSIPGTSGNEQFF TGTGCCAGTAGTATTCCCGGGACTAGCGGCAATGAGCAGTTCTTC
many - TRBJ2-5 TRBV11-2 CASSLGVGRGSQETQYF TGTGCCAGCAGCTTAGGAGTTGGCCGTGGGTCGCAAGAGACCCAGTACTTC
- - TRBJ1-2 TRBV6-5 CASRGGRTEYGYTF TGTGCCAGCAGAGGAGGAAGGACAGAATATGGCTACACCTTC
many - TRBJ2-5 TRBV20-1 CSALDWNQETQYF TGCAGTGCTCTTGACTGGAACCAAGAGACCCAGTACTTC
many TRBD2 TRBJ2-3 TRBV24-1 CATSDLQAGGGTQYF TGTGCCACCAGTGATTTACAAGCGGGAGGAGGTACGCAGTATTTT
- TRBD1 TRBJ2-1 TRBV6-1 CASIDRGTGNEQFF TGTGCCAGCATAGACAGGGGTACCGGCAATGAGCAGTTCTTC
many - TRBJ2-7 TRBV2 CASSEWGLSYEQYF TGTGCCAGCAGTGAGTGGGGGCTTTCCTACGAGCAGTACTTC
many - TRBJ2-7 TRBV7-9 CASSFGEYEQYF TGTGCCAGCAGCTTCGGGGAGTACGAGCAGTACTTC
many - TRBJ1-4 TRBV30 CAWSVRPGDILFF TGTGCCTGGAGTGTCCGACCCGGCGATATACTGTTTTTT
once - TRBJ2-5 TRBV19 CASTRTLWGQARETQYF TGTGCCAGTACCCGGACACTTTGGGGACAAGCGAGAGAGACCCAGTACTTC
once - TRBJ2-3 TRBV10-2 CASSESRDTQYF TGCGCCAGCAGTGAGTCGCGAGATACGCAGTATTTT
once TRBD1 TRBJ2-5 TRBV20-1 CSAAGTGKDQPQYF TGCAGTGCGGCCGGGACAGGGAAAGATCAGCCCCAGTACTTC
many TRBD2 TRBJ2-3 TRBV20-1 CSARPLAGGLTDTQYF TGCAGTGCTAGACCCTTAGCGGGAGGCTTAACAGATACGCAGTATTTT
- TRBD1 TRBJ1-1 TRBV11-2 CASSSSGTGWAEAFF TGTGCCAGCAGCTCTTCCGGGACAGGGTGGGCTGAAGCTTTCTTT
many - TRBJ2-1 TRBV7-8 CASSWTVNEQFF TGTGCCAGCAGCTGGACTGTCAATGAGCAGTTCTTC
many TRBD1 TRBJ2-1 TRBV11-1 CASEDRVYNEQFF TGTGCCAGCGAGGACAGGGTCTACAATGAGCAGTTCTTC
- - TRBJ1-4 TRBV15 CATSSQDRGAATNEKLFF TGTGCCACCAGCAGCCAAGATCGCGGGGCAGCAACTAATGAAAAACTGTTTTTT
- - TRBJ2-3 TRBV3-1 CASSFGPTDTQYF TGTGCCAGCAGCTTCGGCCCCACAGATACGCAGTATTTT
- - TRBJ2-7 TRBV13 CASSRAGQGLAGGIISYYEQYF TGTGCCAGCTCGAGGGCGGGACAGGGGTTAGCGGGAGGGATAATCTCCTACTACGAGCAGTACTTC
- TRBD2 TRBJ2-3 TRBV24-1 CATSGLTSGMQYF TGTGCCACCAGTGGGCTAACTAGCGGGATGCAGTATTTT
many TRBD2 TRBJ2-7 TRBV6-5 CASSYTRGSSYEQYF TGTGCCAGCAGTTACACCCGCGGGAGTTCCTACGAGCAGTACTTC
many - TRBJ1-3 TRBV7-9 CASSSQENTIYF TGTGCCAGCAGCTCTCAGGAAAACACCATATATTTT
many - TRBJ2-5 TRBV9 CASSVGGETQYF TGTGCCAGCAGCGTTGGTGGGGAGACCCAGTACTTC
many - TRBJ2-2 TRBV7-9 CASSLGATRRIRGGELFF TGTGCCAGCAGCTTAGGGGCCACCAGAAGGATTCGGGGCGGGGAGCTGTTTTTT
many - TRBJ2-3 TRBV15 CATSRDHRAHTDTQYF TGTGCCACCAGCAGAGATCACAGGGCCCACACAGATACGCAGTATTTT
- TRBD2 TRBJ2-3 TRBV7-7 CTSSLAGKDTQYF TGTACTAGTAGCTTAGCGGGTAAAGATACGCAGTATTTT
many - TRBJ2-1 TRBV29-1 CSVVLTPGGAYNEQFF TGCAGCGTTGTTCTCACCCCGGGCGGGGCCTACAATGAGCAGTTCTTC
- TRBD2 TRBJ2-7 TRBV11-2 CASSLAGLASYKQYF TGTGCCAGCAGCTTAGCCGGACTAGCCTCCTACAAGCAGTACTTC
- - TRBJ1-1 TRBV12-3/TRBV12-4 CASRGEGNTEAFF TGTGCCAGCAGGGGGGAAGGGAACACTGAAGCTTTCTTT
few TRBD1 TRBJ1-1 TRBV7-9 CASSSRQGRRTEAFF TGTGCCAGCAGCTCTCGACAGGGTCGTCGCACTGAAGCTTTCTTT
once TRBD1 TRBJ1-6 TRBV10-2 CASKESGTGDNSPLHF TGCGCCAGCAAAGAATCCGGGACAGGGGATAATTCACCCCTCCACTTT
many - TRBJ1-2 TRBV6-1 CASSGPTEPNTF TGTGCCAGCAGTGGCCCGACAGAGCCGAATACCTTC
many - TRBJ2-7 TRBV11-2 CASSLYASGSYEQYF TGTGCCAGCAGCTTATACGCTAGTGGTTCCTACGAGCAGTACTTC
many - TRBJ1-5 TRBV29-1 CSVSYSNQPQHF TGCAGCGTTAGTTATAGCAATCAGCCCCAGCATTTT
once TRBD2 TRBJ2-7 TRBV3-1 CASSQISGRSYEQYF TGTGCCAGCAGCCAGATTAGCGGGAGGTCCTACGAGCAGTACTTC
many - TRBJ2-5 TRBV11-2 CASSLSASVETQYF TGTGCCAGCAGCTTATCTGCTAGCGTGGAGACCCAGTACTTC
few - TRBJ1-6 TRBV6-5 CASSHALANSPLHF TGTGCCAGCAGTCACGCCCTGGCTAATTCACCCCTCCACTTT
many - TRBJ1-2 TRBV20-1 CSAREPYYGYTF TGCAGTGCTAGAGAACCCTACTATGGCTACACCTTC
many TRBD2 TRBJ2-3 TRBV20-1 CSATRTSVDTQYF TGCAGTGCGACCAGGACTAGCGTAGATACGCAGTATTTT
- TRBD1 TRBJ1-2 TRBV5-1 CASSLGQGSSYGYTF TGCGCCAGCAGCTTGGGACAGGGTAGTAGCTATGGCTACACCTTC
few - TRBJ2-4 TRBV2 CASNEGEAKNIQYF TGTGCCAGCAACGAGGGGGAGGCCAAAAACATTCAGTACTTC
many - TRBJ1-5 TRBV6-5 CASPGDRQGNQPQHF TGTGCCAGCCCCGGAGATAGACAGGGCAATCAGCCCCAGCATTTT
many TRBD2 TRBJ2-1 TRBV20-1 CSARDRAGAQVGEQFF TGCAGTGCTAGAGATCGCGCGGGAGCGCAAGTAGGAGAGCAGTTCTTC